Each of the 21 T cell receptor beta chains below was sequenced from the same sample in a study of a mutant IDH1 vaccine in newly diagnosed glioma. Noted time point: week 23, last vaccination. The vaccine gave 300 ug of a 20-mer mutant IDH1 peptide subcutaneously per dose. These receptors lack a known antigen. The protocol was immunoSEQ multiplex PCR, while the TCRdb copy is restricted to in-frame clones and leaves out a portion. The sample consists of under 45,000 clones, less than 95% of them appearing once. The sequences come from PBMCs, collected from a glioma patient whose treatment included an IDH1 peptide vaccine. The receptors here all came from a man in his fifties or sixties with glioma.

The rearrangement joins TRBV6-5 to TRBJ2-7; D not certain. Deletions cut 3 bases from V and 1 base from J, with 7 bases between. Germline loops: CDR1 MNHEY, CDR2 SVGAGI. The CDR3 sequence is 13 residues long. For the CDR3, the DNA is TGTGCCAGCAGTTATAGGGATTCCTACGAGCAGTACTTC. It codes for CASSYRDSYEQYF.

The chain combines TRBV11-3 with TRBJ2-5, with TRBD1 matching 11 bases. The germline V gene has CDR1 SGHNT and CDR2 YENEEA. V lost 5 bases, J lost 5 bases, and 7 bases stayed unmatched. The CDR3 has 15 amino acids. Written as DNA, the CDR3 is TGTGCCAGCAGCATACACGGACAGGGGGCCGAGACCCAGTACTTC. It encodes CASSIHGQGAETQYF.

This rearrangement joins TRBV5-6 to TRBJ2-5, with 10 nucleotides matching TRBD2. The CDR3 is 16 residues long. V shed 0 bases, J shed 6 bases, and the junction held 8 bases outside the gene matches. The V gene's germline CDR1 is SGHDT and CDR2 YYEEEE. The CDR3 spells CASSLGSGGPGKTQYF. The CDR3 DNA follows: TGTGCCAGCAGCTTGGGTAGCGGGGGGCCGGGGAAGACCCAGTACTTC. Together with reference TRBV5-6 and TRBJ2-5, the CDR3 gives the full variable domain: DAGVTQSPTHLIKTRGQQVTLRCSPKSGHDTVSWYQQALGQGPQFIFQYYEEEERQRGNFPDRFSGHQFPNYSSELNVNALLLGDSALYLCASSLGSGGPGKTQYFGPGTRLLVL.

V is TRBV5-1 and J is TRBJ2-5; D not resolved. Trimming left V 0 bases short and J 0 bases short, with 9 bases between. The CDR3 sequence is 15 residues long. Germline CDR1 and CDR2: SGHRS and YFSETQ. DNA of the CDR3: TGCGCCAGCAGCTTGGTCGGCGGATACCAAGAGACCCAGTACTTC. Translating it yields CASSLVGGYQETQYF.

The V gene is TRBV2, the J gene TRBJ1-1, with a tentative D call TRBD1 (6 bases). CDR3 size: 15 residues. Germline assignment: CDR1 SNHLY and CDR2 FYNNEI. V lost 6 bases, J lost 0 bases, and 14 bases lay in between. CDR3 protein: CASSAGQSMNTEAFF. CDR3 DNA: TGTGCCAGCAGCGCTGGACAGTCTATGAACACTGAAGCTTTCTTT.

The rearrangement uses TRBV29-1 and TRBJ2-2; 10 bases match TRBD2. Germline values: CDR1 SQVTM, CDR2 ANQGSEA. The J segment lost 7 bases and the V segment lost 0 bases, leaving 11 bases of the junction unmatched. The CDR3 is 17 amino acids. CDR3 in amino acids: CSVEEYSGGAGDGELFF. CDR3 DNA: TGCAGCGTTGAAGAGTACAGCGGGGGGGCCGGTGACGGGGAGCTGTTTTTT.

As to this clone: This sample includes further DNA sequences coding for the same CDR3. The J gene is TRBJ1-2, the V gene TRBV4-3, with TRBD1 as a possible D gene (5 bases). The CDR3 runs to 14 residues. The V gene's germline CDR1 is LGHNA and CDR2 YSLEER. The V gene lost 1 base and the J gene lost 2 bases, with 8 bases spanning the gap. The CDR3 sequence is CASSQGGGNYGYTF. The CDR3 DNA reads TGCGCCAGCAGCCAAGGCGGGGGGAACTATGGCTACACCTTC.

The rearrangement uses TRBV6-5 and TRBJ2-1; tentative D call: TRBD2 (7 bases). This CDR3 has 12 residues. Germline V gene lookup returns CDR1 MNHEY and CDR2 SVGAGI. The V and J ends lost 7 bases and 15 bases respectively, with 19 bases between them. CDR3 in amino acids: CASTERGGVLFF. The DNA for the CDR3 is TGTGCCAGCACCGAGAGGGGGGGGGTCCTGTTCTTC.

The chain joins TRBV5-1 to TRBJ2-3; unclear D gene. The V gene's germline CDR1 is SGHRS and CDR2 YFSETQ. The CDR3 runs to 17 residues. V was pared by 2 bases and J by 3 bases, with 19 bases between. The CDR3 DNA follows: TGCGCCAGCAGCTTTTTGTCAGCTGCTGTAAGTACAGATACGCAGTATTTT. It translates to CASSFLSAAVSTDTQYF.

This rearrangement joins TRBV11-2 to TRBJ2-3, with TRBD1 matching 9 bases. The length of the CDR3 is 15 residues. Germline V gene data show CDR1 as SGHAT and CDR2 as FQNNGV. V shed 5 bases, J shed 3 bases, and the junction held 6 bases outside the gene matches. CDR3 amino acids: CASSIGTGRTDTQYF. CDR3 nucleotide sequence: TGTGCCAGCAGCATTGGGACAGGGCGAACAGATACGCAGTATTTT. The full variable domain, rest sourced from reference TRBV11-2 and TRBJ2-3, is EAGVAQSPRYKIIEKRQSVAFWCNPISGHATLYWYQQILGQGPKLLIQFQNNGVVDDSQLPKDRFSAERLKGVDSTLKIQPAKLEDSAVYLCASSIGTGRTDTQYFGPGTRLTVL.

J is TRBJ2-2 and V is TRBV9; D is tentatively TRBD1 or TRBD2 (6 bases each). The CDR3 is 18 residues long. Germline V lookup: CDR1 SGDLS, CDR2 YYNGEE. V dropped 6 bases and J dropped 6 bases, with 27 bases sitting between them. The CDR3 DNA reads TGTGCCAGCAATAACAAACAAGGGGGGCTCGGTTTGTCCGGGGAGCTGTTTTTT. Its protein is CASNNKQGGLGLSGELFF.

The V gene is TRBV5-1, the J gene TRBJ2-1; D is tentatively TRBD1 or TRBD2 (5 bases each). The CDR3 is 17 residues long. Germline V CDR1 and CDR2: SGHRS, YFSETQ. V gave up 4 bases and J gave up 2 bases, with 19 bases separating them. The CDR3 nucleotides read TGCGCCAGCAGCCCTAACCTACCCGGGACCCCCTACAATGAGCAGTTCTTC. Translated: CASSPNLPGTPYNEQFF.

This CDR3 is CASSTDPTGEYF. CDR3 DNA: TGTGCCAGCAGCACCGACCCTACGGGGGAGTATTTT. The chain recombines TRBV5-6 with TRBJ2-3, with D tentatively TRBD2 (6 bases). The V and J ends lost 4 bases and 13 bases respectively, with 16 bases between them. CDR1 and CDR2 from the germline V gene are SGHDT and YYEEEE. The CDR3 runs to 12 residues.

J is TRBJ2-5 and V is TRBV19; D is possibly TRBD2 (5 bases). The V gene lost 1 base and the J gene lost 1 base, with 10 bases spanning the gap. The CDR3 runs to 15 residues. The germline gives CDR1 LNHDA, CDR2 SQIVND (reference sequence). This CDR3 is CASSIGGGLQETQYF. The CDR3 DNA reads TGTGCCAGTAGTATAGGCGGAGGACTCCAAGAGACCCAGTACTTC. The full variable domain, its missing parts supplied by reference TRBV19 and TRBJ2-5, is DGGITQSPKYLFRKEGQNVTLSCEQNLNHDAMYWYRQDPGQGLRLIYYSQIVNDFQKGDIAEGYSVSREKKESFPLTVTSAQKNPTAFYLCASSIGGGLQETQYFGPGTRLLVL.

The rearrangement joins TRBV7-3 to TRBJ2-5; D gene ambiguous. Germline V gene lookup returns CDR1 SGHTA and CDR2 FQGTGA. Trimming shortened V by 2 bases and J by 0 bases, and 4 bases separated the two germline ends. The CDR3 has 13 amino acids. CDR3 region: CASSLGYQETQYF. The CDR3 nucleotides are TGTGCCAGCAGCTTAGGCTACCAAGAGACCCAGTACTTC. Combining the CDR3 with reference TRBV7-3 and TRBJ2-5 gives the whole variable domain GAGVSQTPSNKVTEKGKYVELRCDPISGHTALYWYRQSLGQGPEFLIYFQGTGAADDSGLPNDRFFAVRPEGSVSTLKIQRTERGDSAVYLCASSLGYQETQYFGPGTRLLVL.

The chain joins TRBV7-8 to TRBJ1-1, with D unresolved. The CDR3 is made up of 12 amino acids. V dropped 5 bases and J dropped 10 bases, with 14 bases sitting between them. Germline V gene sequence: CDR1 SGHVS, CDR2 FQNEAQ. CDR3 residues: CASSTAHGGAFF. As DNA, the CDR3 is TGTGCCAGCAGCACCGCCCACGGCGGAGCTTTCTTT.

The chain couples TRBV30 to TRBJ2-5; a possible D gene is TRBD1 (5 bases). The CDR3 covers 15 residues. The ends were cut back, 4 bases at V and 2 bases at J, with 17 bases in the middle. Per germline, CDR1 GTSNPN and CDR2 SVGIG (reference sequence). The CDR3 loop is CAWTWGLGAQETQYF. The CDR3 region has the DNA TGTGCCTGGACATGGGGTCTTGGGGCACAAGAGACCCAGTACTTC.

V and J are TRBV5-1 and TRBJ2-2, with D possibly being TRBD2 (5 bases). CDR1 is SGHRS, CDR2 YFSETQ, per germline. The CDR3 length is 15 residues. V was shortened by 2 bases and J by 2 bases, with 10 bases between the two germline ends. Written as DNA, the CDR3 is TGCGCCAGCAGCTTCTTAGCGACCAACACCGGGGAGCTGTTTTTT. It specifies CASSFLATNTGELFF.

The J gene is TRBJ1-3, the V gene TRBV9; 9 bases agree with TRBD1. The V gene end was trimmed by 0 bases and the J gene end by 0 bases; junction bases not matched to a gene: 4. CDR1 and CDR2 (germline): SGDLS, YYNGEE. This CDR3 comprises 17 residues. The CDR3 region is CASSVADRGVSGNTIYF. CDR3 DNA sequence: TGTGCCAGCAGCGTAGCGGACAGGGGCGTCTCTGGAAACACCATATATTTT.

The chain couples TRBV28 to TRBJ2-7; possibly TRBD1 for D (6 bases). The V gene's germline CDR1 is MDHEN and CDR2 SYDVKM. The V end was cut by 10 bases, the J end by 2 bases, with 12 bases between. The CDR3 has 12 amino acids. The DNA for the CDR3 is TGTGCCACGAGGACAGTAACCTACGAGCAGTACTTC. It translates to CATRTVTYEQYF.

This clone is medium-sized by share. The CDR3 bases are TGTGCCAGCAGCGTCACAGGTCAGCCCCAGCATTTT. Protein product: CASSVTGQPQHF. The chain has TRBV2 and TRBJ1-5; D possibly corresponds to TRBD1 (5 bases). Germline V lookup: CDR1 SNHLY, CDR2 FYNNEI. The V and J ends lost 6 bases and 6 bases respectively, with 9 bases between them. The CDR3 consists of 12 residues.